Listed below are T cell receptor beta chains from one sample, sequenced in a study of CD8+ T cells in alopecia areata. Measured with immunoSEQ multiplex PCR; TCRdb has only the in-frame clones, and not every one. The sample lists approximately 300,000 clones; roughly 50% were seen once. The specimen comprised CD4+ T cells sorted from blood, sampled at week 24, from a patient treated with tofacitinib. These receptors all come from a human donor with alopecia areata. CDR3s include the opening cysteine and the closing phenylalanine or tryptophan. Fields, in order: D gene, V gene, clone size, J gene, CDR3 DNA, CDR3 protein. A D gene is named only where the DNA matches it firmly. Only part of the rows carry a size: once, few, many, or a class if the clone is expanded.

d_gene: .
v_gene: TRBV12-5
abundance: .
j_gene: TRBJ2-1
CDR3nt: TGTGCTAGTGTAGCGGCCAATGAGCAGTTCTTC
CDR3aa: CASVAANEQFF

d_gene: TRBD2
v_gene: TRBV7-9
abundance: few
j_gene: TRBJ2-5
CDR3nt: TGTGCCAGCAGCAAAAGACTAGCGGCTCGCCAAGAGACCCAGTACTTC
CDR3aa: CASSKRLAARQETQYF

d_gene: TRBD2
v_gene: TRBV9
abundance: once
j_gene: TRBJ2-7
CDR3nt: TGTGCCAGCAGTCGGGAGGTCAACTACGAGCAGTACTTC
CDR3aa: CASSREVNYEQYF

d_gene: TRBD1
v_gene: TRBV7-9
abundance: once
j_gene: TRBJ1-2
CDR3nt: TGTGCCAGCAGCTACGACAGGGAAGGAGGCTACACCTTC
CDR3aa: CASSYDREGGYTF

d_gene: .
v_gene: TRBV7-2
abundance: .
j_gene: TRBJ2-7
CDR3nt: TGTGCCAGCACCCCGCGGGGCAGCTCCTACGAGCAGTACTTC
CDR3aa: CASTPRGSSYEQYF

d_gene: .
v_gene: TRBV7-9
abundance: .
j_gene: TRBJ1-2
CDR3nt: TGTGCCAGCAGCCCCGCCGATGGCTACACCTTC
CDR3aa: CASSPADGYTF

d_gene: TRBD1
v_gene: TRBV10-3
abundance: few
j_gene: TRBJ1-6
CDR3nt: TGTGCCACCGGACAGGGGGATAATTCACCCCTCCACTTT
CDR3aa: CATGQGDNSPLHF

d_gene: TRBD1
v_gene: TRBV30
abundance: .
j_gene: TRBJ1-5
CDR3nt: TGTGCCTGGAGTGTACAGGGGTTGAAGCCCCAGCATTTT
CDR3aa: CAWSVQGLKPQHF

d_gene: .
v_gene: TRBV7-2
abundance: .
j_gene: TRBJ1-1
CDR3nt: TGTGCCAGCAGCAACCCCACAGGGTACACTGAAGCTTTCTTT
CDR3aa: CASSNPTGYTEAFF

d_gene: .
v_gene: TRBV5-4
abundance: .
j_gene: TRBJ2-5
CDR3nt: TGTGCCAGCAGCTTGGAGCACAGGAGAGGAGAGACCCAGTACTTC
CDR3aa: CASSLEHRRGETQYF

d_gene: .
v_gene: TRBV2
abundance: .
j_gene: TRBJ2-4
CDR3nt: TGTGCCAGCAGTGACCTTAGAGTACTAGCCAAAAACATTCAGTACTTC
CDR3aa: CASSDLRVLAKNIQYF

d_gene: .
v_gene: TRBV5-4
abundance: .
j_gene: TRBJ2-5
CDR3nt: TGTGCCAGCAGCTTGAGCGTCTATGAGACCCAGTACTTC
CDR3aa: CASSLSVYETQYF

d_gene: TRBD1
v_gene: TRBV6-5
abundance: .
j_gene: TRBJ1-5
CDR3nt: TGTGCCAGCAGCCCAGGGACAGCCGTCAGCCAGCCCCAGCATTTT
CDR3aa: CASSPGTAVSQPQHF

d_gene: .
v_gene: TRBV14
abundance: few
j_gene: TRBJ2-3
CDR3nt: TGTGCCAGCAGCCAAGAAAGAATAGGGACGCAGTATTTT
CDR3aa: CASSQERIGTQYF

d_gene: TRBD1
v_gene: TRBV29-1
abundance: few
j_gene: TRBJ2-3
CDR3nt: TGCAGCGTCGCAATGACAGGGGATTTTACAGATACGCAGTATTTT
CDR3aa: CSVAMTGDFTDTQYF

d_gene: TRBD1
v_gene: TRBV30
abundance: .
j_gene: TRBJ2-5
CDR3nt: TGTGCCTGGAGCCTGGGGACAGGGGGAGAGACCCAGTACTTC
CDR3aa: CAWSLGTGGETQYF

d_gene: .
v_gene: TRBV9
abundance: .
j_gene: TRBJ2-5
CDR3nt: TGTGCCAGCAGCGGACGATTGGGGGAGACCCAGTACTTC
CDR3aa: CASSGRLGETQYF

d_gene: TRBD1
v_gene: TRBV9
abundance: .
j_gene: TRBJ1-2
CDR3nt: TGTGCCAGCAGCGCGAGACAGGGATATGGCTACACCTTC
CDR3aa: CASSARQGYGYTF

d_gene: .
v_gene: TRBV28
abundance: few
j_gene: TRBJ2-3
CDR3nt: TGTGCCAGCAACATCGGCACAGATACGCAGTATTTT
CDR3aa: CASNIGTDTQYF

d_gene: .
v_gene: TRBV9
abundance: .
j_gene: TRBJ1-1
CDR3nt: TGTGCCAGCAGCGTAGCTACAGGACTGCTGAACACTGAAGCTTTCTTT
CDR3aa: CASSVATGLLNTEAFF

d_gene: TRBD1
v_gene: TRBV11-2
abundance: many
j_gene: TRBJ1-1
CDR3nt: TGTGCCAGCAGCTTAGCCGGGACAGAATACATGAACACTGAAGCTTTCTTT
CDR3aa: CASSLAGTEYMNTEAFF

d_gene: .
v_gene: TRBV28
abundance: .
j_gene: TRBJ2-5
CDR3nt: TGTGCCAGCAGTTTCGTTAGCGAGACCCAGTACTTC
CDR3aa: CASSFVSETQYF

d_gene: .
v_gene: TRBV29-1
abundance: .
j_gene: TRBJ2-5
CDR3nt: TGCAGCGTTGAAGATCCCGACCAAGAGACCCAGTACTTC
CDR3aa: CSVEDPDQETQYF

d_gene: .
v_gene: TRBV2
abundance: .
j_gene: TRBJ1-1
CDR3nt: TGTGCCAGCAGTGACCCCACCCGGGGGGCTTTCTTT
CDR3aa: CASSDPTRGAFF

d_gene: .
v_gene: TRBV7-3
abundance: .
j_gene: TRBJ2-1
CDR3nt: TGTGCCAGCAGCTCCGGGAATGAGCAGTTCTTC
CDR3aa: CASSSGNEQFF

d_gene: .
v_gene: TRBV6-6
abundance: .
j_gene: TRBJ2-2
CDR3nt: TGTGCCAGCAGCCCCCGCCAGGGCAACACCGGGGAGCTGTTTTTT
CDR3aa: CASSPRQGNTGELFF

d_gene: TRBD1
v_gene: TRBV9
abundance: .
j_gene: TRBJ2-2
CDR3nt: TGTGCCAGCAGCGTAGACAGGGGGTACACCGGGGAGCTGTTTTTT
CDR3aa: CASSVDRGYTGELFF

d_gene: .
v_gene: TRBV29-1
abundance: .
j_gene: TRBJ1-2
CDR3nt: TGCAGCGTCGGACACAGTGATGGCTACACCTTC
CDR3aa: CSVGHSDGYTF

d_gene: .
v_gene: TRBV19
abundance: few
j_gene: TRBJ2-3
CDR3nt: TGTGCCAGTAATGAGTGGGGGGGCCACACAGATACGCAGTATTTT
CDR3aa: CASNEWGGHTDTQYF

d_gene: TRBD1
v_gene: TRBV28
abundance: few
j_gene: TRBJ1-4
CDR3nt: TGTGCCAGCAGCTCCCCGACAGGGCCGTTGGAAAAACTGTTTTTT
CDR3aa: CASSSPTGPLEKLFF

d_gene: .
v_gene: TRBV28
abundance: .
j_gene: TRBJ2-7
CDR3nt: TGTGCCAGCAGTTTATCAACCTACGAGCAGTACTTC
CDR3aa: CASSLSTYEQYF

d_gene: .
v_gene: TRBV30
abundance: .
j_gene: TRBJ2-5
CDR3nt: TGTGCCTGGAGTGTACTGGCACAAGAGACCCAGTACTTC
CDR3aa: CAWSVLAQETQYF

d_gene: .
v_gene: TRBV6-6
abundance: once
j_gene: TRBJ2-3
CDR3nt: TGTGCCAGCGGAACGAGGGCAGATACGCAGTATTTT
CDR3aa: CASGTRADTQYF

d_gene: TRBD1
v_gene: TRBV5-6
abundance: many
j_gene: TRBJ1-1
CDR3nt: TGTGCCAGCAGCTTGGTCGCCGGGACAGTGAACACTGAAGCTTTCTTT
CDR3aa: CASSLVAGTVNTEAFF

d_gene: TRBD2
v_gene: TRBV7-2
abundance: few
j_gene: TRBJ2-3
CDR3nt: TGTGCCAGCACCCAAAACCGGGGGGGCACAGATACGCAGTATTTT
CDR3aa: CASTQNRGGTDTQYF

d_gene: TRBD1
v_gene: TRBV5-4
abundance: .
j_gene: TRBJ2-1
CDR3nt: TGTGCCAGCAGCCGAGACAGGGACGAGCAGTTCTTC
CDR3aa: CASSRDRDEQFF

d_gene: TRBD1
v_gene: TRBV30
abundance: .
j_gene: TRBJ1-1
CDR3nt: TGTGCCTGGAGCAACAGGGGGAACACTGAAGCTTTCTTT
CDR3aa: CAWSNRGNTEAFF

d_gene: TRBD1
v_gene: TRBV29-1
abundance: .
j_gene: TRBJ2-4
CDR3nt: TGCAGCGTTGGGACAGGGGGCCTGGACTTTGGTAAAAACATTCAGTACTTC
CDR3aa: CSVGTGGLDFGKNIQYF

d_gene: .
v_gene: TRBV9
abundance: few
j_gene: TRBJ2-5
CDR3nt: TGTGCCAGCAGCGTAGCAGGATACCAAGAGACCCAGTACTTC
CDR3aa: CASSVAGYQETQYF

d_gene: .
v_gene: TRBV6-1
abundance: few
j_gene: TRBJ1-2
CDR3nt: TGTGCCAGCAGGGGAGACTCCCCCTATGGCTACACCTTC
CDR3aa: CASRGDSPYGYTF

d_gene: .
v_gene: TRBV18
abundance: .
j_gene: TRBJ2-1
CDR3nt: TGTGCCAGCTCACCCCGACAGGACAATGAGCAGTTCTTC
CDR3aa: CASSPRQDNEQFF

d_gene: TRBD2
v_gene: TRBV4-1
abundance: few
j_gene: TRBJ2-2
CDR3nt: TGCGCCAGCAGCCACCTCGGGAGAAACCGGCGGGAGGACGGGGAGCTGTTTTTT
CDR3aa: CASSHLGRNRREDGELFF

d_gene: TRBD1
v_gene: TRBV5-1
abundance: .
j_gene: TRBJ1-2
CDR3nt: TGCGCCACCCATCGGGGACAGGGTGTTGGAGGCTACACCTTC
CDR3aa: CATHRGQGVGGYTF

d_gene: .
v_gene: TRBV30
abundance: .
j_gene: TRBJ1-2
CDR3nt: TGTGCCTGGAGTGGGGGCCACCTTTCCGGTGGCTACACCTTC
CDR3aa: CAWSGGHLSGGYTF

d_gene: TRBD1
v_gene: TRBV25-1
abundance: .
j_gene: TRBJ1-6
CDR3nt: TGTGCCAGCAGTGAATCCGACAGGGGTTATTCACCCCTCCACTTT
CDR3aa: CASSESDRGYSPLHF

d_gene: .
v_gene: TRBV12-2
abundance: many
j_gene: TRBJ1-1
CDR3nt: TGTGCAAGTCGCTTATGGTGTTGTTCGGGACAGGGGAACACTGAAGCTTTCTTT
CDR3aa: CASRLWCCSGQGNTEAFF

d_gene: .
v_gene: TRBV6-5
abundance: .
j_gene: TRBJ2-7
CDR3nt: TGTGCCAGCAGTTCCCTCCGCGAGCAGTACTTC
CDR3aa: CASSSLREQYF

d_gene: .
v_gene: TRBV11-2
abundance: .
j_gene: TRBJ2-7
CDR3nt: TGTGCCAGCAGCTTAGACCCAGCGGAGCAGTACTTC
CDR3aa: CASSLDPAEQYF

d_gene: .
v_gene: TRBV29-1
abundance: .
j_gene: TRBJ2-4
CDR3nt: TGCAGCGTAGAAGGGGGACGGGGAAACATTCAGTACTTC
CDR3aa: CSVEGGRGNIQYF

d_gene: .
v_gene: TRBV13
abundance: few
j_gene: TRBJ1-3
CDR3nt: TGTGCCAGCAGCTTAGAGAGAAGCTCTGGAAACACCATATATTTT
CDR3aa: CASSLERSSGNTIYF